This entry lists 20 T cell receptor beta chains sequenced from one sample in a study of cytomegalovirus exposure and HLA in healthy donors. 13 Jbeta primers and 60 Vbeta primers were used for the PCR. The protocol was immunoSEQ multiplex PCR, while the TCRdb copy is restricted to in-frame clones and leaves out a portion. The sample consists of about 130,000 clones, approximately 80% of them appearing once. The sample comprised PBMCs. All receptors derive from a man younger than 35 in good health and CMV-seronegative.

The V call is TRBV5-1, the J call TRBJ1-1, with D possibly TRBD1 on 5 matching bases. Per the germline V gene, CDR1 is SGHRS and CDR2 is YFSETQ. Trimming shortened V by 3 bases and J by 9 bases, and 18 bases separated the two germline ends. There are 14 residues in the CDR3. DNA of the CDR3: TGCGCCAGCAGCTGGGGCCTCGAGGAGCCAAAAGCTTTCTTT. Protein sequence: CASSWGLEEPKAFF.

This rearrangement joins TRBV9 to TRBJ1-5, with D maybe TRBD1 (6 bases). V was shortened by 0 bases and J by 8 bases, with 12 bases between the two germline ends. The germline V gene has CDR1 SGDLS and CDR2 YYNGEE. The CDR3 length is 14 residues. The CDR3 bases are TGTGCCAGCAGCGTAGAGGGAGGGGGGGAGCCCCAGCATTTT. Its translation is CASSVEGGGEPQHF.

The chain uses TRBV19 and TRBJ1-1; possibly TRBD1 for D (5 bases). The length of the CDR3 is 14 residues. Germline V gene sequence: CDR1 LNHDA, CDR2 SQIVND (reference sequence). V lost 7 bases, J lost 8 bases, and 20 bases lay in between. The chain's CDR3 is CASNIGHSNGEAFF. For the CDR3, the DNA is TGTGCCAGTAACATAGGACACAGCAACGGGGAAGCTTTCTTT.

The chain is built from TRBV4-1 and TRBJ2-7, with TRBD2 matching 12 bases. V lost 4 bases to trimming and J lost 3 bases; unmatched junction nucleotides: 13. The CDR3 covers 18 residues. CDR1 and CDR2 from the germline V gene are MGHRA and YSYEKL. For the CDR3, the DNA is TGCGCCAGCAGCCCCAAGGGGTCTAGCGGGGGGGCGGTCTACGAGCAGTACTTC. Its translation is CASSPKGSSGGAVYEQYF.

The rearrangement links TRBV6-5 to TRBJ1-1; tentatively, D is TRBD1 (6 bases). The germline CDR1 and CDR2 sequences are MNHEY and SVGAGI. Between the trimmed V and J ends, which lost 2 bases and 5 bases, there was a span of 12 bases. The CDR3 spans 14 residues. Here the CDR3 reads CASSYVQGWTEAFF. In nucleotides, the CDR3 is TGTGCCAGCAGTTACGTACAGGGATGGACTGAAGCTTTCTTT.

The chain joins TRBV16 to TRBJ1-2, with D possibly being TRBD1 (6 bases). CDR1 is KGHSY and CDR2 is FQNENV in the germline V gene. CDR3 length equals 13 residues. Trimming took 4 bases from V and 5 from J, leaving 11 bases between them. The CDR3 DNA sequence: TGTGCCAGCAGCCGTACAGGGCAGTATGGCTACACCTTC. Translating gives CASSRTGQYGYTF.

This chain connects TRBV18 to TRBJ1-5; no firm D call. Trimming stripped 2 bases from V and 3 bases from J, with 8 bases between. The CDR3 totals 14 residues. Germline V gives CDR1 KGHSH, CDR2 LQKENI. The CDR3: CASSPFDSNQPQHF. In nucleotides, the CDR3 is TGTGCCAGCTCACCATTTGACTCCAATCAGCCCCAGCATTTT.

V and J are TRBV9 and TRBJ2-1; TRBD1 matches at 9 bases. Losses at the gene ends were 4 bases for V and 5 bases for J; bases not matched to a gene: 10. Germline V lookup: CDR1 SGDLS, CDR2 YYNGEE. The CDR3 has 16 residues. CDR3 sequence: CASSPQNRGLDNEQFF. For the CDR3, the DNA is TGTGCCAGCAGCCCACAGAACAGGGGGCTGGACAATGAGCAGTTCTTC.

The genes are TRBV27 and TRBJ1-2; 7 bases fit TRBD1. Trimming took 4 bases from V and 7 from J; bases not matched to a gene: 6. The CDR3 covers 13 residues. The germline CDR1 and CDR2 sequences are MNHEY and SMNVEV (reference sequence). CDR3 coding DNA: TGTGCCAGCAGTTCGGACAGGTTCGGTGGCTACACCTTC. Translating gives CASSSDRFGGYTF.

J is TRBJ2-2 and V is TRBV2; D is ambiguous. This CDR3 is built from 11 residues. Germline values: CDR1 SNHLY, CDR2 FYNNEI. With 8 bases removed from V and 5 bases from J, the gap between germline ends came to 6 bases. In DNA, the CDR3 is TGTGCCAGCCTAAGAACCGGGGAGCTGTTTTTT. Translated, it gives CASLRTGELFF.

In DNA form, the CDR3 reads TGTGCTAGTGGTTTGGATAGGGGGCGCGGGACTGAAGCTTTCTTT. It translates to CASGLDRGRGTEAFF. This chain connects TRBV12-5 to TRBJ1-1, with TRBD1 matching over 7 bases. The V and J ends lost 1 base and 5 bases, in that order; junction bases with no gene match: 7. Germline V gene data show CDR1 as LGHNT and CDR2 as FRNRAP. The CDR3 totals 15 residues. The variable domain in full, with the rest retrieved from reference TRBV12-5 and TRBJ1-1, is DARVTQTPRHKVTEMGQEVTMRCQPILGHNTVFWYRQTMMQGLELLAYFRNRAPLDDSGMPKDRFSAEMPDATLATLKIQPSEPRDSAVYFCASGLDRGRGTEAFFGQGTRLTVV.

This chain uses TRBV13 with TRBJ2-7; D gene uncertain. With 2 bases removed from V and 4 bases from J, the gap between germline ends came to 9 bases. This CDR3 spans 13 amino acids. The germline CDR1 and CDR2 sequences are PRHDT and FYEKMQ (reference sequence). CDR3 residues: CASSLQTPYEQYF. DNA of the CDR3: TGTGCCAGCAGCTTACAAACACCTTACGAGCAGTACTTC.

This clone appeared a single time. The rearrangement uses TRBV4-1 and TRBJ1-1; D call uncertain. The CDR3 length is 13 residues. Germline V CDR1 and CDR2: MGHRA, YSYEKL. Trimming took 0 bases from V and 6 from J, leaving 8 bases between them. The CDR3 loop is CASSQEISAEAFF. DNA for the CDR3: TGCGCCAGCAGCCAAGAAATCTCGGCTGAAGCTTTCTTT.

V and J are TRBV5-1 and TRBJ2-3; D is possibly TRBD1 (5 bases). This CDR3 has 13 residues. Germline lookup yields CDR1 SGHRS and CDR2 YFSETQ. The V end was cut by 1 base, the J end by 3 bases, with 6 bases between. The CDR3 nucleotides read TGCGCCAGCAGCTTGAGGGGAACAGATACGCAGTATTTT. It is translated as CASSLRGTDTQYF.

The rearrangement joins TRBV9 to TRBJ1-5; no clear D. The V end was cut by 4 bases, the J end by 0 bases, with 8 bases between. Germline-derived CDR1 and CDR2 are SGDLS and YYNGEE. This CDR3 contains 14 residues. CDR3 bases: TGTGCCAGCAGCAGAGATTATAGCAATCAGCCCCAGCATTTT. It encodes CASSRDYSNQPQHF.

This chain joins TRBV6-5 and TRBJ2-3; 9 bases match TRBD1. The CDR3 length is 14 residues. The germline gives CDR1 MNHEY, CDR2 SVGAGI. J was trimmed by 4 bases and V by 6 bases; bases with no gene match: 5. CDR3 sequence reads: CASRGQGDADTQYF. The CDR3 coding sequence is TGTGCCAGCAGGGGACAGGGAGACGCAGATACGCAGTATTTT.

This chain links TRBV9 with TRBJ2-1; TRBD2 matches at 10 bases. CDR3 length: 15 amino acids. Looked up from germline, CDR1 is SGDLS and CDR2 is YYNGEE. The ends lost 4 bases at V and 3 bases at J; junction bases unmatched: 4. The CDR3 sequence is CASSQLAGNYNEQFF. CDR3 bases: TGTGCCAGCAGCCAACTAGCGGGAAACTACAATGAGCAGTTCTTC. Variable domain in full (rest from reference TRBV9 and TRBJ2-1): DSGVTQTPKHLITATGQRVTLRCSPRSGDLSVYWYQQSLDQGLQFLIQYYNGEERAKGNILERFSAQQFPDLHSELNLSSLELGDSALYFCASSQLAGNYNEQFFGPGTRLTVL.

This rearrangement joins TRBV7-3 to TRBJ2-1, with D unresolved. Trimming cost V 4 bases and J 6 bases, with 10 bases left between them. Germline V gene data show CDR1 as SGHTA and CDR2 as FQGTGA. This CDR3 has 13 residues. The CDR3 nucleotides read TGTGCCAGCAGCTCCCGACAAAGCAATGAGCAGTTCTTC. Encoded protein: CASSSRQSNEQFF.

V is TRBV30 and J is TRBJ1-1; D gene ambiguous. CDR3 length equals 13 residues. CDR1 and CDR2 (germline): GTSNPN, SVGIG (reference sequence). V lost 3 bases and J 3 bases, leaving 11 bases between the germline ends. CDR3 nucleotide sequence: TGTGCCTGGAGCGAAGATTACTACACTGAAGCTTTCTTT. Amino acid sequence: CAWSEDYYTEAFF.

The rearrangement joins TRBV5-1 to TRBJ2-1, with D perhaps TRBD1 (6 bases). This CDR3 contains 15 residues. V was trimmed by 4 bases and J by 0 bases, leaving 11 bases between them. Germline CDR1 is SGHRS and CDR2 is YFSETQ. Here the CDR3 DNA reads TGCGCCAGCAGCGACACAGGGATCTCCTACAATGAGCAGTTCTTC. This codes for CASSDTGISYNEQFF.